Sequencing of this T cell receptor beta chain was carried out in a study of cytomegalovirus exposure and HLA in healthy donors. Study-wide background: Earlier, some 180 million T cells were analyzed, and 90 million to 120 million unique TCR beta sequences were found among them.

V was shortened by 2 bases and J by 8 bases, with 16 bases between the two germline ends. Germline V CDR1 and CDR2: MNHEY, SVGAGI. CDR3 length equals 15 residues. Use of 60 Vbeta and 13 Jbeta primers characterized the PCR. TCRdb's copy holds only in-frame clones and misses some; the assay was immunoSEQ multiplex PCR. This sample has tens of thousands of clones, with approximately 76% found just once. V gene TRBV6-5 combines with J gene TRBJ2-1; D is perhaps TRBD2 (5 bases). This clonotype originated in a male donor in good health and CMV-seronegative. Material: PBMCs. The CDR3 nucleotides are TGTGCCAGCAGTTACGGGTGGACCACCGGGGATGAGCAGTTCTTC. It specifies CASSYGWTTGDEQFF.